These 8 T cell receptor beta chains originate from one sample sequenced in a study of beta chain features in type 1 diabetes. Expressed TCRB transcripts were sequenced because the entire RNA isolate underwent reverse transcription. Sequenced by immunoSEQ multiplex PCR; TCRdb stores in-frame clones only, minus some. The data contain 150,000 to 160,000 clones, over 8.5% of them seen just once; the ten biggest clones take up under 2.5%. The sequenced material came from central memory CD4+ T cells from blood. The source is a young man in good health.

The rearrangement uses TRBV5-6 and TRBJ2-1; D call uncertain. This CDR3 spans 12 amino acids. Germline values: CDR1 SGHDT, CDR2 YYEEEE. The germline V and J ends were trimmed by 3 bases and 10 bases, with 11 bases remaining between them. CDR3 loop: CASSSAKTEQFF. The CDR3 region has the DNA TGTGCCAGCAGCTCTGCGAAAACCGAGCAGTTCTTC.

This clone was detected only a few times. The chain combines TRBV29-1 with TRBJ2-7; D could derive from TRBD1 or TRBD2 (5 bases each). This CDR3 has 13 residues. The V gene lost 7 bases and the J gene lost 0 bases, with 13 bases spanning the gap. Germline values: CDR1 SQVTM, CDR2 ANQGSEA. The CDR3 protein is CSAGTANSYEQYF. CDR3 DNA: TGCAGCGCCGGGACGGCGAACTCCTACGAGCAGTACTTC.

This clone occurred many times. This chain connects TRBV7-9 to TRBJ2-7; a possible D gene is TRBD2 (5 bases). Germline CDR1 is SEHNR and CDR2 is FQNEAQ (reference sequence). The CDR3 length is 10 residues. CDR3 sequence reads: CASGSYEQYF. CDR3 DNA sequence: TGTGCTTCGGGGTCCTACGAGCAGTACTTC.

This clone was seen a few times. This chain joins TRBV28 and TRBJ2-4, with D maybe TRBD2 (6 bases). Germline V gene lookup returns CDR1 MDHEN and CDR2 SYDVKM. The CDR3 has 18 amino acids. V lost 3 bases to trimming and J lost 4 bases, with 22 bases between them. In nucleotides, the CDR3 is TGTGCCAGCAGTTTTTATATAGGGAGGAGAGACGCTAAAAACATTCAGTACTTC. It specifies CASSFYIGRRDAKNIQYF. Based on the CDR3 plus reference TRBV28 and TRBJ2-4, the full variable domain is DVKVTQSSRYLVKRTGEKVFLECVQDMDHENMFWYRQDPGLGLRLIYFSYDVKMKEKGDIPEGYSVSREKKERFSLILESASTNQTSMYLCASSFYIGRRDAKNIQYFGAGTRLSVL.

This chain links TRBV9 with TRBJ1-1; TRBD1 might be the D (5 bases). CDR3 size: 16 residues. CDR1 and CDR2 from the germline V gene are SGDLS and YYNGEE. Trimming cost V 0 bases and J 0 bases, with 12 bases left between them. CDR3 sequence: CASSVATGGMNTEAFF. In nucleotides, the CDR3 is TGTGCCAGCAGCGTAGCTACGGGGGGGATGAACACTGAAGCTTTCTTT.

This clone was seen only a few times. The rearrangement links TRBV28 to TRBJ1-4; D remains ambiguous. The V gene lost 8 bases and the J gene lost 4 bases, with 11 bases spanning the gap. The CDR3 runs 13 residues. From germline, CDR1 is MDHEN and CDR2 SYDVKM. The CDR3 loop reads CASRPTGNEKLFF. The CDR3 DNA sequence: TGTGCCAGCCGGCCAACGGGTAATGAAAAACTGTTTTTT.

This clone was recorded at least ten times. The genes are TRBV7-2 and TRBJ2-1; TRBD2 aligns across 9 bases. The CDR3 length is 15 residues. Germline trimming cut 5 bases from V and 6 bases from J; bases unmatched to any gene: 8. CDR1 is SGHTA and CDR2 is FQGNSA in the germline V gene. The CDR3 loop is CASSRTAGGRNEQFF. The CDR3, as DNA: TGTGCCAGCAGCCGAACAGCGGGAGGCCGCAATGAGCAGTTCTTC.

The gene calls are TRBV7-2 and TRBJ2-1; 8 nucleotides match TRBD2. V trimming: 3 bases; J trimming: 4 bases; junction bases outside the gene matches: 11. This CDR3 has 17 amino acids. CDR1 SGHTA and CDR2 FQGNSA come from the germline V gene. In nucleotides, the CDR3 is TGTGCCAGCAGCTTCCACAGCGGGGGTAGGTTATACAATGAGCAGTTCTTC. Its protein is CASSFHSGGRLYNEQFF. Using reference TRBV7-2 and TRBJ2-1 for the parts outside the CDR3, the full variable domain is GAGVSQSPSNKVTEKGKDVELRCDPISGHTALYWYRQSLGQGLEFLIYFQGNSAPDKSGLPSDRFSAERTGGSVSTLTIQRTQQEDSAVYLCASSFHSGGRLYNEQFFGPGTRLTVL.